The text below deals with one T cell receptor (beta chain). Original data processing: For nucleated cells, counts were estimated from reference gene primer amplification. The table came from immunoSEQ multiplex PCR; TCRdb's copy has only in-frame clones and leaves some out. That table supplies the V and J calls and clone size; D and trimming were determined from the DNA. Of tens of thousands of clones listed, 80% to 90% are singletons. The data stem from a study of blood T cell repertoires in COVID-19. Study information: The United States, Italy and Spain were the sources of the acute and convalescent COVID-19 samples. The analysed material was cDNA or gDNA that came from T cells, B-cell-depleted T cells, or PBMCs.

The CDR3 extends over 15 amino acids. Per germline, CDR1 SEHNR and CDR2 FQNEAQ (reference sequence). V was trimmed by 5 bases and J by 3 bases, leaving 16 bases between them. Specimen: peripheral blood. The genes are TRBV7-9 and TRBJ1-1, with D possibly TRBD1 on 5 matching bases. The receptor's source is a young man with active or convalescent COVID-19. CDR3 coding DNA: TGTGCCAGCAGCCTAGGCGACAAGACAGACACTGAAGCTTTCTTT. Its translation is CASSLGDKTDTEAFF.